The T cell receptor (beta chain) under discussion was sequenced for a study of CD4+ T cells in melanoma. The study, taken as a whole, reports: In melanoma, neoantigen-specific CD4+ T cells reportedly differed in differentiation state.

A remark on this clone: What it binds is unknown.

Sequencing used immunoSEQ multiplex PCR; TCRdb keeps in-frame clones, though not all of them. This sample has some 14,000 clones, with more than 55% found just once. CDR1 SGHAT and CDR2 FQNNGV come from the germline V gene. V lost 5 bases, J lost 6 bases, and 11 bases lay in between. The length of the CDR3 is 13 residues. The sequenced sample was cells from a culture (not recorded whether cultured in vitro). The rearrangement links TRBV11-2 to TRBJ2-1; D is ambiguous. The receptor was derived from a human donor with melanoma. The CDR3 DNA sequence: TGTGCCAGCAGCCAACCCCCCCCCAATGAGCAGTTCTTC. It yields the protein CASSQPPPNEQFF. The whole variable domain, remainder taken from reference TRBV11-2 and TRBJ2-1, is EAGVAQSPRYKIIEKRQSVAFWCNPISGHATLYWYQQILGQGPKLLIQFQNNGVVDDSQLPKDRFSAERLKGVDSTLKIQPAKLEDSAVYLCASSQPPPNEQFFGPGTRLTVL.